This T cell receptor beta chain was recovered during a study of identifying expanded T cells in peripheral blood. Study results and caveats: Roughly 2-week clone count variance significantly increased as total template count grew.

On this clone: Its cognate antigen is unknown.

Assay: immunoSEQ multiplex PCR; the TCRdb copy retains only in-frame clones and omits some. The profile shows around 76,000 clones, roughly 90% of them singletons. V shed 3 bases and J shed 3 bases, with 20 bases lying between them. The germline V gene has CDR1 SGHTA and CDR2 FQGTGA. The CDR3 loop spans 18 amino acids. V usage is TRBV7-3 and J usage is TRBJ2-2; D gene ambiguous. The sequencing input was blood. This receptor was identified in a person aged 18-70 years in good health. CDR3 protein: CASSFPETSPSDTGELFF. The CDR3 region has the DNA TGTGCCAGCAGCTTCCCCGAGACAAGCCCTTCGGACACCGGGGAGCTGTTTTTT.